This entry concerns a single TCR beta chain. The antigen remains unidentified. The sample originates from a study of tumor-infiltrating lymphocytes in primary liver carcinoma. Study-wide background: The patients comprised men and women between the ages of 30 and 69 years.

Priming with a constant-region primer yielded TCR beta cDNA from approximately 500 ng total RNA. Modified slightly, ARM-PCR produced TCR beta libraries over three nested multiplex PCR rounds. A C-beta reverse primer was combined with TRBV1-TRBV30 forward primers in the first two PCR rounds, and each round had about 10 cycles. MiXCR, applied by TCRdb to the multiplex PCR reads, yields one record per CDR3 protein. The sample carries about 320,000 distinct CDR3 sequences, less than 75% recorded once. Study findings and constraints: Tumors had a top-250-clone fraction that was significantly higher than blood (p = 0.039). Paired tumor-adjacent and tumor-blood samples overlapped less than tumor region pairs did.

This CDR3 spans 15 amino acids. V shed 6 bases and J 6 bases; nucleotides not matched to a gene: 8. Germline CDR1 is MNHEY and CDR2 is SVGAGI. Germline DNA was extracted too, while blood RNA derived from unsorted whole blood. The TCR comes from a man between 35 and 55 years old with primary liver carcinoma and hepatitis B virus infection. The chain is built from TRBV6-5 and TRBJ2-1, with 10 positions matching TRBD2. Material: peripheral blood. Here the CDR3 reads CASRPGTSECNEQFF. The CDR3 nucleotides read TGTGCCAGCAGACCCGGGACTAGCGAATGCAATGAGCAGTTCTTC.